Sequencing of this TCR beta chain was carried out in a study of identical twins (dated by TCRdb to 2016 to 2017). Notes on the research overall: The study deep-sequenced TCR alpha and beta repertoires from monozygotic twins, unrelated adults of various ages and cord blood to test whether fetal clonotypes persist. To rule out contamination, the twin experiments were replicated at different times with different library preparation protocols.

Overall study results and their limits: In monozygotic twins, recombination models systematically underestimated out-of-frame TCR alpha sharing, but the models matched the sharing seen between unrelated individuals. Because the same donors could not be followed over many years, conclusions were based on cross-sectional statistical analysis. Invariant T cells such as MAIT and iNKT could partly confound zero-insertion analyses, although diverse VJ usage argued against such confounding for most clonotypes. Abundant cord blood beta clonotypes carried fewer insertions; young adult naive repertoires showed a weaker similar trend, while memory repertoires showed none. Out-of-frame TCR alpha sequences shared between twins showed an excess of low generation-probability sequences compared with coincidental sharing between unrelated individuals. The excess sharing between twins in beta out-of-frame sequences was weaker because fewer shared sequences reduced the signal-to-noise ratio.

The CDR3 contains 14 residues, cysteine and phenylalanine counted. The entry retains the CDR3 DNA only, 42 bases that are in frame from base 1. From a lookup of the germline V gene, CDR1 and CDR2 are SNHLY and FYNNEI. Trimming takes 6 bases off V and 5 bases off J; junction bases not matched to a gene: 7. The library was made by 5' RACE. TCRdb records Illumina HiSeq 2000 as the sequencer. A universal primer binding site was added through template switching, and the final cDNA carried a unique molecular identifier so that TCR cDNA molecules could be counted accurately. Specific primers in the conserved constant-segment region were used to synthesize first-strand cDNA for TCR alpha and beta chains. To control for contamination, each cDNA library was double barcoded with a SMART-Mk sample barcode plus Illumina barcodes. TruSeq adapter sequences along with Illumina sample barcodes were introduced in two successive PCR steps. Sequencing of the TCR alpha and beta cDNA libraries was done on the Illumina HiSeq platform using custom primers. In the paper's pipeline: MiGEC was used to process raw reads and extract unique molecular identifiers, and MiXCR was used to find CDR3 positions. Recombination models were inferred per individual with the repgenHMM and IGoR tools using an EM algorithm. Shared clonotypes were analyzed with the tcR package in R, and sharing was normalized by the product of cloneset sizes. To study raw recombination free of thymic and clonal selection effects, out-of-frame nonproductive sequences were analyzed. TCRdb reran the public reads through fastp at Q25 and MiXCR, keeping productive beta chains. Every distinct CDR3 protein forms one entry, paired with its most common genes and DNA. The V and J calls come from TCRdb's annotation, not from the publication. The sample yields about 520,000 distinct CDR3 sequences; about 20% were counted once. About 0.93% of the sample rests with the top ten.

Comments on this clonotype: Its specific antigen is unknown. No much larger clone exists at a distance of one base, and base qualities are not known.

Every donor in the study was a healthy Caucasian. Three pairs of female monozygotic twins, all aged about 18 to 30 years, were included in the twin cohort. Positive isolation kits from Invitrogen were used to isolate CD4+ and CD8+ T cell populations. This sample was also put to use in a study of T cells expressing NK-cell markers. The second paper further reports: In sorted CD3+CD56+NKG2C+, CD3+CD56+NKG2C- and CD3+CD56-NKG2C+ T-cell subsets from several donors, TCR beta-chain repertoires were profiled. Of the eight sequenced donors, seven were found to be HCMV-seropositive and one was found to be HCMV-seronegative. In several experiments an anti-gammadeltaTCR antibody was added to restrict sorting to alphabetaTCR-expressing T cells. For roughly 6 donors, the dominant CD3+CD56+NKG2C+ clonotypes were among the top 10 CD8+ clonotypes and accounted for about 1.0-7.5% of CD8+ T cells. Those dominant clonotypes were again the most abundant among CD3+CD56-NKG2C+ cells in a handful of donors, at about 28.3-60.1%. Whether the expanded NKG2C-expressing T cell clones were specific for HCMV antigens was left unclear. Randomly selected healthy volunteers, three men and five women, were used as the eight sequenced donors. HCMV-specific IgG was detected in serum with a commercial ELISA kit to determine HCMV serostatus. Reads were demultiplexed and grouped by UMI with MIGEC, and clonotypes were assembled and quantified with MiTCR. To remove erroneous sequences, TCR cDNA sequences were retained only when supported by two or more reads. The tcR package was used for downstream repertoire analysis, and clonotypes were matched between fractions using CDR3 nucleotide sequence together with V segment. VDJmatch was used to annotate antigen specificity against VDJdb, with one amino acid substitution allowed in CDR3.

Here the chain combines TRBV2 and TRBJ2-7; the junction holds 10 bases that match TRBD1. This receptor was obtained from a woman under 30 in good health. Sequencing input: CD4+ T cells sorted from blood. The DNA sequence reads TGTGCCAGCAGCGCCGACAGGGGGCTTAACGAGCAGTACTTC. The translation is CASSADRGLNEQYF.